The 17 T cell receptor beta chains reported below all come from one sample, sequenced in a study of cytomegalovirus exposure and HLA in healthy donors. 13 Jbeta primers and 60 Vbeta primers were used for the PCR. TCRdb keeps only in-frame clones here, not all; method: immunoSEQ multiplex PCR. The sample lists around 200,000 clones, roughly 85% occurring once. Sequenced sample: PBMCs. These receptors all stem from a man aged 18 to 30 in good health and CMV-seronegative.

This clone occurred a few times. The J gene is TRBJ2-1, the V gene TRBV29-1; D is possibly TRBD1 (6 bases). This CDR3 has 13 amino acids. V lost 4 bases and J 12 bases, leaving 19 bases between the germline ends. Germline assignment: CDR1 SQVTM and CDR2 ANQGSEA. CDR3 bases: TGCAGCGTTGTGGCAGTTGTGCTACAGGGGCAGTTCTTC. It encodes CSVVAVVLQGQFF.

The rearrangement links TRBV15 to TRBJ2-3; D is uncertain. The CDR3 loop spans 14 amino acids. Germline CDR1 LNHNV, CDR2 YYDKDF (reference sequence). The V end lost 0 bases, the J end lost 5 bases, and 9 bases lay between the germline ends. In nucleotides, the CDR3 is TGTGCCACCAGCAGAGATTTCGGGTTAGATACGCAGTATTTT. It codes for CATSRDFGLDTQYF.

The rearrangement joins TRBV27 to TRBJ2-7; TRBD1 aligns across 7 bases. Per germline, CDR1 MNHEY and CDR2 SMNVEV (reference sequence). V trimming: 10 bases; J trimming: 3 bases; junction bases outside the gene matches: 6. The CDR3 consists of 12 residues. CDR3 coding DNA: TGTGCCACTCGGGACAGAGGCTACGAGCAGTACTTC. As protein: CATRDRGYEQYF.

The V and J genes are TRBV5-6 and TRBJ2-5; TRBD2 matches 11 bases. Germline loops: CDR1 SGHDT, CDR2 YYEEEE. V shed 0 bases and J 5 bases; nucleotides not matched to a gene: 3. This CDR3 is 15 amino acids long. The CDR3 DNA reads as TGTGCCAGCAGCTTGGTGCTAGCGGGAGGCGAGACCCAGTACTTC. It translates to CASSLVLAGGETQYF. Combining the CDR3 with reference TRBV5-6 and TRBJ2-5 gives the whole variable domain DAGVTQSPTHLIKTRGQQVTLRCSPKSGHDTVSWYQQALGQGPQFIFQYYEEEERQRGNFPDRFSGHQFPNYSSELNVNALLLGDSALYLCASSLVLAGGETQYFGPGTRLLVL.

For this clone: Other nucleotide sequences from this sample produce the same CDR3. The chain recombines TRBV2 with TRBJ1-4; 8 bases line up with TRBD1. Germline V CDR1 and CDR2: SNHLY, FYNNEI. CDR3 length equals 14 residues. The trim removed 6 bases at V and 3 bases at J, leaving 3 bases unmatched. CDR3 nucleotides: TGTGCCAGCAGCGGACAGGGCGCTAATGAAAAACTGTTTTTT. It is translated as CASSGQGANEKLFF.

The V and J genes are TRBV6-5 and TRBJ1-2; the D is unclear. The CDR3 consists of 15 residues. CDR1 is MNHEY and CDR2 is SVGAGI in the germline V gene. With 0 bases removed from V and 0 bases from J, the gap between germline ends came to 8 bases. The CDR3 nucleotides read TGTGCCAGCAGTTACTCTGGCGGGGCTAACTATGGCTACACCTTC. It translates to CASSYSGGANYGYTF.

V and J are TRBV19 and TRBJ2-7, with 7 bases identical to TRBD1. From germline, CDR1 is LNHDA and CDR2 SQIVND (reference sequence). Germline trimming cut 2 bases from V and 3 bases from J; bases unmatched to any gene: 4. The CDR3 loop spans 14 amino acids. DNA of the CDR3: TGTGCCAGTAGTATACGGGACAGCCTCTACGAGCAGTACTTC. As protein: CASSIRDSLYEQYF.

The V and J genes are TRBV30 and TRBJ2-7, with a possible D match to TRBD1 (5 bases). CDR3 size: 12 residues. V was clipped by 2 bases and J by 11 bases, with 16 bases between them. Germline-derived CDR1 and CDR2 are GTSNPN and SVGIG (reference sequence). For the CDR3, the DNA is TGTGCCTGGAGTCCCCGAAAGACAGAAGAGTACTTC. It encodes CAWSPRKTEEYF.

V is TRBV7-3 and J is TRBJ2-3; maybe TRBD2 (5 bases). Trimming took 5 bases from V and 4 from J, leaving 13 bases between them. This CDR3 comprises 14 residues. CDR1 is SGHTA, CDR2 FQGTGA, per germline. The CDR3 DNA reads as TGTGCCAGCAGCCCCCCGGGGAGAGCAGATACGCAGTATTTT. Amino acids: CASSPPGRADTQYF.

This clone was observed a few times. V gene TRBV7-3 combines with J gene TRBJ1-4, with TRBD1 identical over 7 bases. Looked up from germline, CDR1 is SGHTA and CDR2 is FQGTGA. Losses at the gene ends were 5 bases for V and 0 bases for J; bases not matched to a gene: 6. This CDR3 comprises 16 residues. In DNA, the CDR3 is TGTGCCAGCAGCGACAGGGCAGTGACAACTAATGAAAAACTGTTTTTT. Residues: CASSDRAVTTNEKLFF.

The rearrangement uses TRBV5-6 and TRBJ2-3, with TRBD2 matching over 13 bases. This CDR3 region has 16 residues. Germline V gene lookup returns CDR1 SGHDT and CDR2 YYEEEE. Unmatched junction bases numbered 7, after V lost 4 bases and J lost 5 bases. The CDR3 DNA sequence: TGTGCCAGCAGCCTCGGACTAGCGGGAGTTGGAGATACGCAGTATTTT. It is translated as CASSLGLAGVGDTQYF.

V usage is TRBV10-3 and J usage is TRBJ2-5, with D possibly being TRBD2 (5 bases). This CDR3 is built from 11 residues. Germline CDR1 is ENHRY and CDR2 is SYGVKD. Trimming removed 8 bases at V and 5 bases at J, with 9 bases between. CDR3 DNA: TGTGCCATCCTGTCGGGGGAGACCCAGTACTTC. Translated, it gives CAILSGETQYF.

The rearrangement uses TRBV6-6 and TRBJ1-1; no clear D. From germline, CDR1 is MNHNY and CDR2 SVGAGI (reference sequence). The CDR3 sequence is 16 residues long. V gave up 4 bases and J gave up 1 base, with 16 bases separating them. CDR3 residues: CASSFEATLPNTEAFF. As DNA, the CDR3 is TGTGCCAGCAGTTTTGAGGCCACGCTACCGAACACTGAAGCTTTCTTT.

This clone is a singleton in its sample. At one end the junction does not follow the germline gene, possibly because of a read error. The chain has TRBV19 and TRBJ2-7; a possible D gene is TRBD2 (7 bases). The CDR3 sequence is 13 residues long. Germline CDR1 reads LNHDA; CDR2 reads SQIVND (reference sequence). The CDR3 protein is CTSSIGGGYEQYF. The CDR3 DNA is TGTACCAGTAGTATAGGGGGGGGCTACGAGCAGTACTTC.

The V and J genes are TRBV21-1 and TRBJ1-1; TRBD1, the table's D call, was not compared with the DNA. TRBV21-1 is listed as a pseudogene. This CDR3 is 13 amino acids long. The CDR3 sequence is CASTTGGSTEAFF. DNA for the CDR3: TGTGCCAGCACGACAGGGGGCTCCACTGAAGCTTTCTTT.

This chain connects TRBV6-1 to TRBJ2-7; D not certain. The CDR3 covers 14 residues. Trimming left V 1 base short and J 6 bases short, with 13 bases between. Germline V gene sequence: CDR1 MNHNS, CDR2 SASEGT. CDR3 nucleotides: TGTGCCAGCAGTGAAGTGGCCCCTGTCGCCGAGCAGTACTTC. Amino acids: CASSEVAPVAEQYF.

This clone showed up just a few times. V is TRBV18 and J is TRBJ2-2; TRBD2 agrees at 12 bases. The CDR3 covers 17 residues. From germline, CDR1 is KGHSH and CDR2 LQKENI. With V trimmed by 6 bases and J by 0 bases, 5 bases remained unmatched. CDR3 coding DNA: TGTGCCAGCTCCGAACTAGCGGGGGGAACGAACACCGGGGAGCTGTTTTTT. Amino acid sequence: CASSELAGGTNTGELFF.